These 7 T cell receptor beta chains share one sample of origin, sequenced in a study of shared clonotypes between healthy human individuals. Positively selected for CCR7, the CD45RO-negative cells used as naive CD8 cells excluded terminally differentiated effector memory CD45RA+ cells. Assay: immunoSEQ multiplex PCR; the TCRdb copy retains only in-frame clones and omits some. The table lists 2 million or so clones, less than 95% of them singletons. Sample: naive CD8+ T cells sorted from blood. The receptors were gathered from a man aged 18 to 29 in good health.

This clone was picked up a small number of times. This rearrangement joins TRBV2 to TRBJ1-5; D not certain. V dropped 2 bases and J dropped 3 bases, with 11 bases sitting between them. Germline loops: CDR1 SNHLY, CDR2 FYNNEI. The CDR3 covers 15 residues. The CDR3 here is CASSELGGHNQPQHF. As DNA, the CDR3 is TGTGCCAGCAGTGAACTGGGAGGCCACAATCAGCCCCAGCATTTT.

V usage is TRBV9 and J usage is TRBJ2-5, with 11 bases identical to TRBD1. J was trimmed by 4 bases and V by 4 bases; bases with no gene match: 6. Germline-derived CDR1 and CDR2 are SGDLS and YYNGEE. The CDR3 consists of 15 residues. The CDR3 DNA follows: TGTGCCAGCAGCTCAGGACAGGGGGCTGTAGAGACCCAGTACTTC. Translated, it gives CASSSGQGAVETQYF. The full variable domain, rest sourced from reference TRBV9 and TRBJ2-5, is DSGVTQTPKHLITATGQRVTLRCSPRSGDLSVYWYQQSLDQGLQFLIQYYNGEERAKGNILERFSAQQFPDLHSELNLSSLELGDSALYFCASSSGQGAVETQYFGPGTRLLVL.

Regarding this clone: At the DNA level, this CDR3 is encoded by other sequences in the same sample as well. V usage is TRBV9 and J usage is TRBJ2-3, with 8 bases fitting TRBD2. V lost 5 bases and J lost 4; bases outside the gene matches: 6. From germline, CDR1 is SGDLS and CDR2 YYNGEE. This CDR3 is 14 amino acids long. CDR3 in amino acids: CASSRGGPPDTQYF. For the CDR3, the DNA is TGTGCCAGCAGTCGGGGGGGCCCCCCAGATACGCAGTATTTT. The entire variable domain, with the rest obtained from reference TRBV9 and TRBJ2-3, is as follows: DSGVTQTPKHLITATGQRVTLRCSPRSGDLSVYWYQQSLDQGLQFLIQYYNGEERAKGNILERFSAQQFPDLHSELNLSSLELGDSALYFCASSRGGPPDTQYFGPGTRLTVL.

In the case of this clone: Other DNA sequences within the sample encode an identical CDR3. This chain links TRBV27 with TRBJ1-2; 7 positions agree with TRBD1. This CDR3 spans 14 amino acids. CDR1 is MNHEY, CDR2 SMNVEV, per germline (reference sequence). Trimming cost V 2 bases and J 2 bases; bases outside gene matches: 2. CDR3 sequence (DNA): TGTGCCAGCAGTTTAGACAGGGCGAACTATGGCTACACCTTC. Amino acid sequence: CASSLDRANYGYTF.

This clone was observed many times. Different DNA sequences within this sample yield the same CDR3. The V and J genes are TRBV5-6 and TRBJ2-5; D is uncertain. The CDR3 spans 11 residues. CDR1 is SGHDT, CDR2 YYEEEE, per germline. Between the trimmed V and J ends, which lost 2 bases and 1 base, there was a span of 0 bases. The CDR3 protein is CASSFQETQYF. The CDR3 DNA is TGTGCCAGCAGCTTCCAAGAGACCCAGTACTTC. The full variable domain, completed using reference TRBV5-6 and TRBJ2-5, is DAGVTQSPTHLIKTRGQQVTLRCSPKSGHDTVSWYQQALGQGPQFIFQYYEEEERQRGNFPDRFSGHQFPNYSSELNVNALLLGDSALYLCASSFQETQYFGPGTRLLVL.

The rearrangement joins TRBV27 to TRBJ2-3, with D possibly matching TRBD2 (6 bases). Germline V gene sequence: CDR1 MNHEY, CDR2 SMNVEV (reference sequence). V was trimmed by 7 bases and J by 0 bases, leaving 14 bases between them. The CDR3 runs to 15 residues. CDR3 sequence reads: CASNPWEASTDTQYF. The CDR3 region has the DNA TGTGCCAGCAACCCTTGGGAGGCCAGCACAGATACGCAGTATTTT.

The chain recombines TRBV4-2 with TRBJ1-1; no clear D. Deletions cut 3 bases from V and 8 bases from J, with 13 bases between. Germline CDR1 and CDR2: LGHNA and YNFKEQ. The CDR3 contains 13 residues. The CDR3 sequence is CASSHDMETEAFF. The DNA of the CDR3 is TGTGCCAGCAGCCATGACATGGAGACAGAAGCTTTCTTT.